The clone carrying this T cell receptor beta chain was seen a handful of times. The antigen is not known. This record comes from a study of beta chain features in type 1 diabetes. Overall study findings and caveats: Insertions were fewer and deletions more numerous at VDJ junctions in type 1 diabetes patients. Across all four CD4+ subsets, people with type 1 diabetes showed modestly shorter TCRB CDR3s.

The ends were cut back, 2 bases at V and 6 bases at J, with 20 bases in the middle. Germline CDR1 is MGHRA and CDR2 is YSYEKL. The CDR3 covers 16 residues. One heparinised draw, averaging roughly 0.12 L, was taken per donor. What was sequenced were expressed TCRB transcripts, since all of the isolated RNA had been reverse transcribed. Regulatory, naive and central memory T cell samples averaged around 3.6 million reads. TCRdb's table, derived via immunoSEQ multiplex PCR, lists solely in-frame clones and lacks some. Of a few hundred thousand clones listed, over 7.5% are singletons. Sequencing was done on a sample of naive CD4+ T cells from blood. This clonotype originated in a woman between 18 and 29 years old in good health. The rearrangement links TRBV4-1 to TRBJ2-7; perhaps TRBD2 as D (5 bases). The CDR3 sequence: CASSQPAQGRDREQYF. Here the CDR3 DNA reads TGCGCCAGCAGCCAACCCGCTCAAGGCCGGGATCGCGAGCAGTACTTC.